These T cell receptor beta chains were read from a single sample in a study of control samples from healthy donors and cancer patients. Profiling relied on immunoSEQ multiplex PCR, and the TCRdb table lists in-frame clones only, not all of them. The sample shows around 100,000 clones, around nine tenths of them seen only once. The sequenced sample consisted of blood. The receptors were sampled from a man aged 25 to 40 in good health. The CDR3 runs from the conserved cysteine through the conserved F or W. Fields, in order: clone size, D gene, V gene, J gene, CDR3 DNA, CDR3 protein. D genes are given only for firm matches. Where a row states a size, it is once, few, many or the class of an expanded clone; other rows omit it.

abundance: .
d_gene: TRBD2
v_gene: TRBV28
j_gene: TRBJ2-7
CDR3nt: TGTGCCAGCAGGACTAGCGGGAGTTACGAGCAGTACTTC
CDR3aa: CASRTSGSYEQYF

abundance: .
d_gene: TRBD2
v_gene: TRBV7-3
j_gene: TRBJ2-2
CDR3nt: TGTGCCAGCAGCTTACGGGGGGACACCGGGGAGCTGTTTTTT
CDR3aa: CASSLRGDTGELFF

abundance: .
d_gene: .
v_gene: TRBV7-9
j_gene: TRBJ2-3
CDR3nt: TGTGCCAGCAGCTTGTCCCGGGACAACACAGATACGCAGTATTTT
CDR3aa: CASSLSRDNTDTQYF

abundance: .
d_gene: .
v_gene: TRBV6-5
j_gene: TRBJ2-1
CDR3nt: TGTGCCAGCGGGTACAATGAGCAGTTCTTC
CDR3aa: CASGYNEQFF

abundance: .
d_gene: .
v_gene: TRBV7-2
j_gene: TRBJ1-3
CDR3nt: TGTGCCAGCAGCTTGGGGGTAAACACCATATATTTT
CDR3aa: CASSLGVNTIYF

abundance: once
d_gene: .
v_gene: TRBV30
j_gene: TRBJ2-2
CDR3nt: TGTGCAAGAGGGCCGGGACTTCTCAACACCGGGGAGCTGTTTTTT
CDR3aa: CARGPGLLNTGELFF

abundance: few
d_gene: TRBD1
v_gene: TRBV7-9
j_gene: TRBJ1-5
CDR3nt: TGTGCCAGCAGCTTATCCCGACGTGGGACAGGGATGCTTCAGCCCCAGCATTTT
CDR3aa: CASSLSRRGTGMLQPQHF

abundance: .
d_gene: TRBD2
v_gene: TRBV4-1
j_gene: TRBJ2-7
CDR3nt: TGCGCCAGCAGCCAGACTAGCGGGAGGGCCCGACTTGAGGAGCAGTACTTC
CDR3aa: CASSQTSGRARLEEQYF

abundance: .
d_gene: .
v_gene: TRBV30
j_gene: TRBJ2-1
CDR3nt: TGTGCCTGGGGAGGCGGGGACTCCTACAATGAGCAGTTCTTC
CDR3aa: CAWGGGDSYNEQFF

abundance: .
d_gene: .
v_gene: TRBV29-1
j_gene: TRBJ2-1
CDR3nt: TGCAGCGTTGAAGACGTCCGGTCGGCAGGTGAAAGTGAGGAGCAGTTCTTC
CDR3aa: CSVEDVRSAGESEEQFF

abundance: .
d_gene: TRBD2
v_gene: TRBV28
j_gene: TRBJ2-7
CDR3nt: TGTGCCAGCAGGCCCGGGACTAGCGCTCAGCGGGAGCAGTACTTC
CDR3aa: CASRPGTSAQREQYF

abundance: once
d_gene: TRBD2
v_gene: TRBV7-2
j_gene: TRBJ2-7
CDR3nt: TGTGCCAGCAGCTTAGGAGGAGCGGGGGTATACGAGCAGTACTTC
CDR3aa: CASSLGGAGVYEQYF

abundance: .
d_gene: TRBD1
v_gene: TRBV28
j_gene: TRBJ1-5
CDR3nt: TGTGCCAGCAGTCCCATACCGTATACAGGGGCCGTAGATCAGCCCCAGCATTTT
CDR3aa: CASSPIPYTGAVDQPQHF

abundance: once
d_gene: TRBD1
v_gene: TRBV28
j_gene: TRBJ1-4
CDR3nt: TGTGCCAGCAGACAGATCGGGACAGGGCCCGAAAAACTGTTTTTT
CDR3aa: CASRQIGTGPEKLFF

abundance: .
d_gene: TRBD1
v_gene: TRBV5-1
j_gene: TRBJ2-7
CDR3nt: TGCGCCAGCAGAGCGACAGGGGACGAGCAGTACTTC
CDR3aa: CASRATGDEQYF

abundance: .
d_gene: TRBD2
v_gene: TRBV7-9
j_gene: TRBJ2-1
CDR3nt: TGTGCCAAACCGCTAGCGGGAGGGCCCAATGAGCAGTTCTTC
CDR3aa: CAKPLAGGPNEQFF

abundance: .
d_gene: .
v_gene: TRBV19
j_gene: TRBJ2-1
CDR3nt: TGTGCCAGTAGCCCCGACGGGCGTAGGTACAATGAGCAGTTCTTC
CDR3aa: CASSPDGRRYNEQFF

abundance: .
d_gene: .
v_gene: TRBV7-3
j_gene: TRBJ2-1
CDR3nt: TGTGCCAGCAGCCCCTTCCGGGGCATGGGCAATGAGCAGTTCTTC
CDR3aa: CASSPFRGMGNEQFF

abundance: .
d_gene: TRBD2
v_gene: TRBV4-1
j_gene: TRBJ2-7
CDR3nt: TGCGCCAGCAGCCAAGTTCCCTGGGAGGGCCTTTACGAGCAGTACTTC
CDR3aa: CASSQVPWEGLYEQYF

abundance: .
d_gene: .
v_gene: TRBV6-1
j_gene: TRBJ2-2
CDR3nt: TGTGCCAGCAGTGACAGGGGCAATACCGGGGAGCTGTTTTTT
CDR3aa: CASSDRGNTGELFF

abundance: .
d_gene: TRBD1
v_gene: TRBV7-9
j_gene: TRBJ1-6
CDR3nt: TGTGCCAGCAGCTACCACAGGGGACGTTCACCCCTCCACTTT
CDR3aa: CASSYHRGRSPLHF

abundance: .
d_gene: TRBD2
v_gene: TRBV9
j_gene: TRBJ2-2
CDR3nt: TGTGCCAGCAGCGCCGGGACTAGCCTGACGGGTGGGGAGCTGTTTTTT
CDR3aa: CASSAGTSLTGGELFF

abundance: .
d_gene: .
v_gene: TRBV11-2
j_gene: TRBJ2-1
CDR3nt: TGTGCCAGCAGCTTAGGTCGGGCCTACGGGCCGTACAATGAGCAGTTCTTC
CDR3aa: CASSLGRAYGPYNEQFF

abundance: once
d_gene: .
v_gene: TRBV28
j_gene: TRBJ1-2
CDR3nt: TGTGCCAGCAGTCAAAAAACAGGGTACTATGGCTACACCTTC
CDR3aa: CASSQKTGYYGYTF

abundance: .
d_gene: TRBD1
v_gene: TRBV9
j_gene: TRBJ2-1
CDR3nt: TGTGCCAGCAGCGCTATCGTGACAGGGTTGCATGAGCAGTTCTTC
CDR3aa: CASSAIVTGLHEQFF

abundance: .
d_gene: .
v_gene: TRBV19
j_gene: TRBJ2-3
CDR3nt: TGTGCCAGTAGTATTACGGGAGAAGGCACAGATACGCAGTATTTT
CDR3aa: CASSITGEGTDTQYF

abundance: .
d_gene: .
v_gene: TRBV7-9
j_gene: TRBJ2-2
CDR3nt: TGTGCCAGCAGCTTAGGAGCAAAAGGGTCCGGGGAGCTGTTTTTT
CDR3aa: CASSLGAKGSGELFF

abundance: .
d_gene: .
v_gene: TRBV7-9
j_gene: TRBJ1-4
CDR3nt: TGTGCCAGCAGCCCAGCTGTCGCTAATGAAAAACTGTTTTTT
CDR3aa: CASSPAVANEKLFF

abundance: .
d_gene: TRBD2
v_gene: TRBV5-6
j_gene: TRBJ2-5
CDR3nt: TGTGCCAGCAGCTTGGTGGGTTCGCCAGGGAGGGGGACCCAGTACTTC
CDR3aa: CASSLVGSPGRGTQYF

abundance: .
d_gene: .
v_gene: TRBV6-1
j_gene: TRBJ1-5
CDR3nt: TGTGCCAGCAGTGAACGGGGGAATCAGCCCCAGCATTTT
CDR3aa: CASSERGNQPQHF

abundance: .
d_gene: .
v_gene: TRBV5-1
j_gene: TRBJ2-7
CDR3nt: TGCGCCAGCAGCTTGGGACCGCCAGAGGACTACGAGCAGTACTTC
CDR3aa: CASSLGPPEDYEQYF

abundance: .
d_gene: TRBD1
v_gene: TRBV18
j_gene: TRBJ2-1
CDR3nt: TGTGCCAGCTCACCGGGACAGGGGGCCTACAATGAGCAGTTCTTC
CDR3aa: CASSPGQGAYNEQFF